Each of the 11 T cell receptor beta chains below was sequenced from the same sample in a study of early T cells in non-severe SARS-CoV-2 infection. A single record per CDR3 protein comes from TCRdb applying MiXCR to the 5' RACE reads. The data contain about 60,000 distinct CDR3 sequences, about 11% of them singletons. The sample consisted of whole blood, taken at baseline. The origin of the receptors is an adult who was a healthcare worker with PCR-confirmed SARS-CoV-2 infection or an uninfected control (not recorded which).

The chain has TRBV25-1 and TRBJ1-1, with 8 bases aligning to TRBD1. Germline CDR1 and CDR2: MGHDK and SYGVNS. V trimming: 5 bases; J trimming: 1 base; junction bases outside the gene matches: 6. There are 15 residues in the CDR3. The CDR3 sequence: CASSTTGTGNTEAFF. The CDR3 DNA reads TGTGCCAGCAGTACCACCGGGACAGGGAACACTGAAGCTTTCTTT.

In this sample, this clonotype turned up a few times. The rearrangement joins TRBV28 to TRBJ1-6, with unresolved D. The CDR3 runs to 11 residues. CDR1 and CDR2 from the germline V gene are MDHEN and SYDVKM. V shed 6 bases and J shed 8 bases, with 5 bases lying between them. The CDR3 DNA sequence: TGTGCCAGCAGCTCCGATTCACCCCTCCACTTT. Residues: CASSSDSPLHF.

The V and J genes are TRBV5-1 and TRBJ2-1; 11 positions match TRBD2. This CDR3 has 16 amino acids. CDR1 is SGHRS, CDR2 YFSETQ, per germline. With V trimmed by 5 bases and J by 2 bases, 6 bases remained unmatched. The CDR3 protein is CASSSSGGSPYNEQFF. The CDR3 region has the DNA TGCGCCAGCAGTTCTAGCGGGGGGAGCCCCTACAATGAGCAGTTCTTC.

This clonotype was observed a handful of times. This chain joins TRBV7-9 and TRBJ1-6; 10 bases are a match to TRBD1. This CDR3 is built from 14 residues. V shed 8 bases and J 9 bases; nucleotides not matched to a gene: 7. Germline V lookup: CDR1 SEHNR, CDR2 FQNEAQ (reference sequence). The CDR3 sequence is CASRTGGETSPLHF. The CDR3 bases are TGTGCCAGCCGGACAGGGGGTGAGACTTCACCCCTCCACTTT.

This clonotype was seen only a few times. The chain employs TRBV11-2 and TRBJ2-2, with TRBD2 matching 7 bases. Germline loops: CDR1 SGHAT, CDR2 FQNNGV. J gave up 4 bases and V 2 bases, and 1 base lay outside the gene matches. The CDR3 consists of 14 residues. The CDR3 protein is CASSLLAATGELFF. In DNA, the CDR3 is TGTGCCAGCAGCTTACTAGCGGCCACCGGGGAGCTGTTTTTT.

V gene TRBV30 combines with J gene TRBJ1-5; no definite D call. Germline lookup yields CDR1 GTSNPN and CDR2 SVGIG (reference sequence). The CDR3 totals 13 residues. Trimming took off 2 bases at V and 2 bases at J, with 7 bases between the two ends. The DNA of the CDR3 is TGTGCCTGGAGTCCGAAAGGCAATCAGCCCCAGCATTTT. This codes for CAWSPKGNQPQHF.

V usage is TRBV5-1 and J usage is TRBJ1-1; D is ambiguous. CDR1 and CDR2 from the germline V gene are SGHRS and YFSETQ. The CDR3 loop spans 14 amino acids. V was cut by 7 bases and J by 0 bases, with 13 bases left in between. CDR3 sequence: CASRWVGVNTEAFF. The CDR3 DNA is TGCGCCAGCCGGTGGGTGGGAGTGAACACTGAAGCTTTCTTT. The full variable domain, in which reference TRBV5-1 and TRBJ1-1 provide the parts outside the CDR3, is KAGVTQTPRYLIKTRGQQVTLSCSPISGHRSVSWYQQTPGQGLQFLFEYFSETQRNKGNFPGRFSGRQFSNSRSEMNVSTLELGDSALYLCASRWVGVNTEAFFGQGTRLTVV.

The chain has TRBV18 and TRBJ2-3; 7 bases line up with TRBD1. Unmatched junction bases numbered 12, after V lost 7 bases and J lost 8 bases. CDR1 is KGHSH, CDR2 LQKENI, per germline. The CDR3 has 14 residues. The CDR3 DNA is TGTGCCAGCTACCCGGAGGTCCCAGGGGGTACGCAGTATTTT. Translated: CASYPEVPGGTQYF. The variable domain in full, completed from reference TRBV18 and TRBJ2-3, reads NAGVMQNPRHLVRRRGQEARLRCSPMKGHSHVYWYRQLPEEGLKFMVYLQKENIIDESGMPKERFSAEFPKEGPSILRIQQVVRGDSAAYFCASYPEVPGGTQYFGPGTRLTVL.

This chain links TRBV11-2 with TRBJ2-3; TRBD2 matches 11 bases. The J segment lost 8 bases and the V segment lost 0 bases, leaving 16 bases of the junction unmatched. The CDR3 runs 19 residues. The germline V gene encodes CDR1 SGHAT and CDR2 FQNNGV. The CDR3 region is CASSLEAALLAGDPGTQYF. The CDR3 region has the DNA TGTGCCAGCAGCTTAGAAGCCGCCCTACTAGCGGGGGACCCGGGTACGCAGTATTTT.

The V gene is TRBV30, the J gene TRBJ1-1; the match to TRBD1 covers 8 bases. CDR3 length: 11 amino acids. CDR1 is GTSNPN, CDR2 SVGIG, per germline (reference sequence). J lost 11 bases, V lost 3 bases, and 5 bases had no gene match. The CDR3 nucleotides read TGTGCCTGGAGACCAGGGGGCGCGGCTTTCTTT. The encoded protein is CAWRPGGAAFF. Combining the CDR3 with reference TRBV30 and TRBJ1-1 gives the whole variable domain SQTIHQWPATLVQPVGSPLSLECTVEGTSNPNLYWYRQAAGRGLQLLFYSVGIGQISSEVPQNLSASRPQDRQFILSSKKLLLSDSGFYLCAWRPGGAAFFGQGTRLTVV.

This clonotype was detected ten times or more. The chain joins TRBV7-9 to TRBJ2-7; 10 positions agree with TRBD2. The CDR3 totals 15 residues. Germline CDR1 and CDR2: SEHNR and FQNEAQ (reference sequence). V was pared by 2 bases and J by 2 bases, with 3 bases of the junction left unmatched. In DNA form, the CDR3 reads TGTGCCAGCAGCTTAACTAGCGGGGCCGCCTACGAGCAGTACTTC. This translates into CASSLTSGAAYEQYF.